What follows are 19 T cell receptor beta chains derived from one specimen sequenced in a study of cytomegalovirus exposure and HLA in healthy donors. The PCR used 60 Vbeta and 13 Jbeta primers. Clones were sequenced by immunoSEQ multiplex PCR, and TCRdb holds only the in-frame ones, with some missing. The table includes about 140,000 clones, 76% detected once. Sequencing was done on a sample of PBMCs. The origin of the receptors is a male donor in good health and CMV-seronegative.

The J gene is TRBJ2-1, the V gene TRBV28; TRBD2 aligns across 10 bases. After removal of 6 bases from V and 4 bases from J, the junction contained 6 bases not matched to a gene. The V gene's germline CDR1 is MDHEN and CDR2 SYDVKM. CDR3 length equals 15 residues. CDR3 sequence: CASRGPGLAYNEQFF. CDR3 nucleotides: TGTGCCAGCAGGGGACCGGGACTAGCGTACAATGAGCAGTTCTTC.

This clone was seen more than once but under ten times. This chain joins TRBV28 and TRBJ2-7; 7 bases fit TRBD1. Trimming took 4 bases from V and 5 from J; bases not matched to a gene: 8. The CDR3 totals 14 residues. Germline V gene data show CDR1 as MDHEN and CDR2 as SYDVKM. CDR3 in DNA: TGTGCCAGCAGTTCCGGGACAGTTATCCACGAGCAGTACTTC. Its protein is CASSSGTVIHEQYF.

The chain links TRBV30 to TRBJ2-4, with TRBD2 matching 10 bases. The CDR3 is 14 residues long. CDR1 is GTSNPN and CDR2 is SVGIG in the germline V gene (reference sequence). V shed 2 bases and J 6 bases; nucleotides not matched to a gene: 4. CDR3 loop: CAWSNSGGSNIQYF. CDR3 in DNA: TGTGCCTGGAGTAATAGCGGGGGGTCAAACATTCAGTACTTC.

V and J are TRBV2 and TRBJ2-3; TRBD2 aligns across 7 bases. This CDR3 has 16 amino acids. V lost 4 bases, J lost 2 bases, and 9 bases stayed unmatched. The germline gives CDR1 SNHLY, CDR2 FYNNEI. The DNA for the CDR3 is TGTGCCAGCAGTGCTGGAGCGGGGATTTTCACAGATACGCAGTATTTT. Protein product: CASSAGAGIFTDTQYF. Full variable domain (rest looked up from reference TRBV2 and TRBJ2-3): EPEVTQTPSHQVTQMGQEVILRCVPISNHLYFYWYRQILGQKVEFLVSFYNNEISEKSEIFDDQFSVERPDGSNFTLKIRSTKLEDSAMYFCASSAGAGIFTDTQYFGPGTRLTVL.

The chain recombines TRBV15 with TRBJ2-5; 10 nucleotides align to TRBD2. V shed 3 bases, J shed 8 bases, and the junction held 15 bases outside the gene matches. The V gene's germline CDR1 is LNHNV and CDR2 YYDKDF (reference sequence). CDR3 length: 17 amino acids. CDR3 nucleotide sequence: TGTGCCACCAGCAGGGGAGGACTAGCGGAGAACAAGAGAACCCAGTACTTC. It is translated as CATSRGGLAENKRTQYF.

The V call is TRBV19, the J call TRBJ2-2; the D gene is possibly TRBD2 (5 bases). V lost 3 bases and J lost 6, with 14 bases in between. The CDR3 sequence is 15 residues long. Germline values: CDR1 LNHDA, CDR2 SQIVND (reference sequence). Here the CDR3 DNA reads TGTGCCAGTAGTATTCTCGGTGCGGGCGCCGGGGAGCTGTTTTTT. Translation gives CASSILGAGAGELFF.

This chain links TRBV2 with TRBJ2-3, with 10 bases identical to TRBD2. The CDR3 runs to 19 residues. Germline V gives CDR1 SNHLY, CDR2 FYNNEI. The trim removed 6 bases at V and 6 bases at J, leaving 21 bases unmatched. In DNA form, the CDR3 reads TGTGCCAGCAGCTCCCCGACAGGGAGGACTAGCGGTCGAGGGGATACGCAGTATTTT. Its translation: CASSSPTGRTSGRGDTQYF.

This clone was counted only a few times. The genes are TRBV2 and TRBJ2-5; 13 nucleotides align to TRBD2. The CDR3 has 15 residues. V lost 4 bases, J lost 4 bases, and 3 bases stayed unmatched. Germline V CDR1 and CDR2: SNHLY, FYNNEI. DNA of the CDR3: TGTGCCAGCAGTGCACTAGCGGGGGGGGGAGAGACCCAGTACTTC. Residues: CASSALAGGGETQYF.

The CDR3 DNA follows: TGCGCCAGCAGCCACTTCATCGTCTCTACTAAAAACATTCAGTACTTC. Encoded protein: CASSHFIVSTKNIQYF. The chain recombines TRBV4-1 with TRBJ2-4; D is unclear. CDR1 and CDR2 (germline): MGHRA, YSYEKL. CDR3 length equals 16 residues. Trimming removed 3 bases at V and 4 bases at J, with 16 bases between.

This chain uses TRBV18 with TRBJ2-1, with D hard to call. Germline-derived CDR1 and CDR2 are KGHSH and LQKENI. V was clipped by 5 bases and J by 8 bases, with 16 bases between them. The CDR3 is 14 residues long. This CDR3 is CASSFLLQVDEQFF. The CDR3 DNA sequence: TGTGCCAGCTCATTCCTACTCCAGGTGGATGAGCAGTTCTTC.

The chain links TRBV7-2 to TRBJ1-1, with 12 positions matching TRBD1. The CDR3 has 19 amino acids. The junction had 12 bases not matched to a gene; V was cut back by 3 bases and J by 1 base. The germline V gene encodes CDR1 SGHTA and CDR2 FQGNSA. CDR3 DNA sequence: TGTGCCAGCAGCTTGACCGGGACAGGGGGCCATCCTAGGAACACTGAAGCTTTCTTT. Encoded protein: CASSLTGTGGHPRNTEAFF. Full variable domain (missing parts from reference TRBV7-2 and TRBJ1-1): GAGVSQSPSNKVTEKGKDVELRCDPISGHTALYWYRQSLGQGLEFLIYFQGNSAPDKSGLPSDRFSAERTGGSVSTLTIQRTQQEDSAVYLCASSLTGTGGHPRNTEAFFGQGTRLTVV.

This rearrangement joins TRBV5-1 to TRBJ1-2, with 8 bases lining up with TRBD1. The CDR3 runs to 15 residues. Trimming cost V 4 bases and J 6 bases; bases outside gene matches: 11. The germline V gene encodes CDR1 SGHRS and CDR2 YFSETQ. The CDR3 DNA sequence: TGCGCCAGCAGCGGCCAACAGGGGGGGATTGATGGCTACACCTTC. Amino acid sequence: CASSGQQGGIDGYTF.

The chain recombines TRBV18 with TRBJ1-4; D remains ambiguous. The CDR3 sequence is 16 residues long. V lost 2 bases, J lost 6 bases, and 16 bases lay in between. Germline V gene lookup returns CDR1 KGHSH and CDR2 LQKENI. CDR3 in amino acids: CASSPNTAAFDEKLFF. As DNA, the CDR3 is TGTGCCAGCTCACCAAATACGGCGGCTTTCGATGAAAAACTGTTTTTT. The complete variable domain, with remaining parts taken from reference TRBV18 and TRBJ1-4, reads NAGVMQNPRHLVRRRGQEARLRCSPMKGHSHVYWYRQLPEEGLKFMVYLQKENIIDESGMPKERFSAEFPKEGPSILRIQQVVRGDSAAYFCASSPNTAAFDEKLFFGSGTQLSVL.

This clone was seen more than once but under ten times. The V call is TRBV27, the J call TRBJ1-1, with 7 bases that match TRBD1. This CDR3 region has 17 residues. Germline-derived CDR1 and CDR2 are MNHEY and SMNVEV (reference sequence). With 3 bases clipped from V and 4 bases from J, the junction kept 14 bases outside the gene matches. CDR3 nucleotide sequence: TGTGCCAGCAGTTTTGCCGGAACGACTAGGGGGCCCACTGAAGCTTTCTTT. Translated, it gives CASSFAGTTRGPTEAFF.

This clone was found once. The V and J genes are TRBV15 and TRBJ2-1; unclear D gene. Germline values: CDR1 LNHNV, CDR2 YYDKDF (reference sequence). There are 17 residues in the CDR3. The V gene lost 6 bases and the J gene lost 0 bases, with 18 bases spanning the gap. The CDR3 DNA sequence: TGTGCCACCAGTGACCGACGGGTCCTCAGCTCCTACAATGAGCAGTTCTTC. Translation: CATSDRRVLSSYNEQFF.

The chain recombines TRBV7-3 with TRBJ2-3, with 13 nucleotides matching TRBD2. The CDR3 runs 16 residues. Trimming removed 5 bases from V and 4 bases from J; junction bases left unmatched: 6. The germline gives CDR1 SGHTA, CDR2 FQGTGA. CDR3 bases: TGTGCCAGCAGCCCCACTAGCGGGAGGGCGGCAGATACGCAGTATTTT. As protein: CASSPTSGRAADTQYF. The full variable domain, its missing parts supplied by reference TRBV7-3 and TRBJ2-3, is GAGVSQTPSNKVTEKGKYVELRCDPISGHTALYWYRQSLGQGPEFLIYFQGTGAADDSGLPNDRFFAVRPEGSVSTLKIQRTERGDSAVYLCASSPTSGRAADTQYFGPGTRLTVL.

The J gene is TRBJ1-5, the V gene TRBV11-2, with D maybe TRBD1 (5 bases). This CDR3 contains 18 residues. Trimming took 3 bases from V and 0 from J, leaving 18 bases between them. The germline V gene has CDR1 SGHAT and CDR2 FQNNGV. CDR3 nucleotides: TGTGCCAGCAGCTTTCTTAGGGGTTTCCGGGTTAGCAATCAGCCCCAGCATTTT. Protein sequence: CASSFLRGFRVSNQPQHF.

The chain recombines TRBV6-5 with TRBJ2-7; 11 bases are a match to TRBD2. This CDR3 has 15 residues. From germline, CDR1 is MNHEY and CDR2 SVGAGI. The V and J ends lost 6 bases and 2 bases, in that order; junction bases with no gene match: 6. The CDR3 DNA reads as TGTGCCAGCAGCGTACTAGCGGGGGAAGCCTACGAGCAGTACTTC. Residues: CASSVLAGEAYEQYF.

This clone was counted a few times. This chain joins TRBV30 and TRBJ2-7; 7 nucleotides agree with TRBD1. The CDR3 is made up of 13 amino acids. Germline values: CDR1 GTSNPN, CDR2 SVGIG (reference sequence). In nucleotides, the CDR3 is TGTGCTATCGGCCAGATAGGGGGCCTCGAGCAGTACTTC. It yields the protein CAIGQIGGLEQYF.